This TCR beta chain emerged from a study of early T cells in non-severe SARS-CoV-2 infection. TCRdb itself ran the 5' RACE reads through MiXCR, one entry per CDR3 protein. Of about 40,000 distinct CDR3 sequences in the sample, around 6.3% were seen once. The germline gives CDR1 MNHEY, CDR2 SVGEGT. The CDR3 extends over 15 amino acids. V lost 6 bases and J lost 3, with 14 bases in between. The chain carries TRBV6-2 or TRBV6-3 and TRBJ2-2; D remains ambiguous. The starting material was whole blood, obtained at baseline. The TCR originated in an adult who was a healthcare worker with PCR-confirmed SARS-CoV-2 infection or an uninfected control (not recorded which). The CDR3 DNA reads as TGTGCCAGCAGACACCAAGGAAGGGACACCGGGGAGCTGTTTTTT. This codes for CASRHQGRDTGELFF.